These 30 T cell receptor beta chains were sequenced from one sample in a study of blood T cell repertoires in COVID-19. Sequencing was performed with immunoSEQ multiplex PCR; in TCRdb, only in-frame clones are kept and a portion is missing. The sample has around 300,000 clones; about 90% are singletons. Specimen: PBMCs or T cells enriched from blood (not recorded which). Receptors were obtained from a woman in her twenties or thirties who had recovered from COVID-19.

This clone appeared once. This sequence joins TRBV14 and TRBJ1-2; D unclear. Trimming took 2 bases from V and 2 from J, leaving 6 bases between them. The CDR3 covers 13 residues. Looked up from germline, CDR1 is SGHDN and CDR2 is FVKESK. CDR3 DNA sequence: TGTGCCAGCAGCCAACTGCAGAACTATGGCTACACCTTC. It encodes CASSQLQNYGYTF. Based on the CDR3 plus reference TRBV14 and TRBJ1-2, the full variable domain is EAGVTQFPSHSVIEKGQTVTLRCDPISGHDNLYWYRRVMGKEIKFLLHFVKESKQDESGMPNNRFLAERTGGTYSTLKVQPAELEDSGVYFCASSQLQNYGYTFGSGTRLTVV.

V is TRBV10-2 and J is TRBJ2-5; D may be TRBD2 (5 bases). This CDR3 has 15 residues. The V end was cut by 5 bases, the J end by 4 bases, with 17 bases between. Germline-derived CDR1 and CDR2 are WSHSY and SAAADI. CDR3 sequence reads: CASSPRGPAGETQYF. The CDR3 DNA reads as TGCGCCAGCAGTCCCAGAGGACCTGCGGGAGAGACCCAGTACTTC.

The chain links TRBV7-2 to TRBJ1-2; 7 positions match TRBD1. Germline loops: CDR1 SGHTA, CDR2 FQGNSA. The CDR3 consists of 13 residues. V lost 5 bases to trimming and J lost 8 bases; unmatched junction nucleotides: 8. DNA of the CDR3: TGTGCCAGCAGCGCGCCGGGACAGAGCGGCTACACCTTC. This codes for CASSAPGQSGYTF. The full variable domain, with the rest looked up from reference TRBV7-2 and TRBJ1-2, is GAGVSQSPSNKVTEKGKDVELRCDPISGHTALYWYRQSLGQGLEFLIYFQGNSAPDKSGLPSDRFSAERTGGSVSTLTIQRTQQEDSAVYLCASSAPGQSGYTFGSGTRLTVV.

This chain uses TRBV19 with TRBJ1-2, with 7 bases aligning to TRBD1. The V and J ends lost 6 bases and 8 bases, in that order; junction bases with no gene match: 6. This CDR3 comprises 12 residues. Germline CDR1 reads LNHDA; CDR2 reads SQIVND (reference sequence). This CDR3 is CASSYRGRGYTF. The DNA for the CDR3 is TGTGCCAGTAGCTACAGGGGACGGGGCTACACCTTC.

V and J are TRBV18 and TRBJ1-6, with 11 nucleotides matching TRBD1. V gave up 6 bases and J gave up 1 base; unmatched junction bases: 11. CDR1 and CDR2 (germline): KGHSH, LQKENI. There are 19 residues in the CDR3. The CDR3 region has the DNA TGTGCCAGCTCGACCCGGGACAGGGGGTTTCGGTCCTATAATTCACCCCTCCACTTT. It translates to CASSTRDRGFRSYNSPLHF. Using reference TRBV18 and TRBJ1-6 for the parts outside the CDR3, the full variable domain is NAGVMQNPRHLVRRRGQEARLRCSPMKGHSHVYWYRQLPEEGLKFMVYLQKENIIDESGMPKERFSAEFPKEGPSILRIQQVVRGDSAAYFCASSTRDRGFRSYNSPLHFGNGTRLTVT.

V is TRBV6-2 or TRBV6-3 and J is TRBJ2-1, with 7 bases identical to TRBD2. The CDR3 runs 12 residues. Trimming at V came to 7 bases and at J to 15 bases, leaving 12 bases not matched to a gene. CDR1 and CDR2 from the germline V gene are MNHEY and SVGEGT. CDR3 sequence: CASTPRAGVSFF. Here the CDR3 DNA reads TGTGCCAGCACCCCCCGGGCGGGAGTTTCGTTCTTC.

The rearrangement joins TRBV19 to TRBJ2-7; D is possibly TRBD2 (5 bases). This CDR3 has 12 amino acids. V lost 6 bases and J 4 bases, leaving 10 bases between the germline ends. Germline loops: CDR1 LNHDA, CDR2 SQIVND (reference sequence). The CDR3 DNA is TGTGCCAGTAGCGAAGAGGGTTACGAGCAGTACTTC. Amino acid sequence: CASSEEGYEQYF.

The gene calls are TRBV5-4 and TRBJ2-3; 11 positions agree with TRBD2. Germline CDR1 reads SGHNT; CDR2 reads YYREEE (reference sequence). The length of the CDR3 is 17 residues. Germline trimming cut 6 bases from V and 3 bases from J; bases unmatched to any gene: 12. The CDR3 loop is CASTLRVAGGLTDTQYF. For the CDR3, the DNA is TGTGCCAGCACCCTGCGGGTAGCGGGAGGGTTAACAGATACGCAGTATTTT.

The chain carries TRBV5-6 and TRBJ2-7, with a possible D match to TRBD1 (5 bases). V shed 0 bases and J shed 8 bases, with 9 bases lying between them. Germline V gives CDR1 SGHDT, CDR2 YYEEEE. The CDR3 totals 12 residues. In DNA form, the CDR3 reads TGTGCCAGCAGCTTGGCCATGGGGCAGCAGTACTTC. Translation: CASSLAMGQQYF.

The chain has TRBV20-1 and TRBJ2-1; 11 bases are a match to TRBD2. CDR1 and CDR2 from the germline V gene are DFQATT and SNEGSKA (reference sequence). V trimming: 5 bases; J trimming: 13 bases; junction bases outside the gene matches: 4. The CDR3 length is 11 residues. The CDR3 region has the DNA TGCAGTGCTTCTAGCGGGAGGCATCAGTTCTTC. Its translation: CSASSGRHQFF.

The chain recombines TRBV13 with TRBJ1-1, with D perhaps matching TRBD1 (6 bases). CDR1 and CDR2 (germline): PRHDT, FYEKMQ (reference sequence). V lost 3 bases and J 4 bases, leaving 21 bases between the germline ends. The length of the CDR3 is 17 residues. The CDR3 spells CASSLGVGWGRATEAFF. CDR3 coding DNA: TGTGCCAGCAGCTTGGGAGTAGGTTGGGGGCGCGCCACTGAAGCTTTCTTT. Supplemented by reference TRBV13 and TRBJ1-1, the full variable domain reads AAGVIQSPRHLIKEKRETATLKCYPIPRHDTVYWYQQGPGQDPQFLISFYEKMQSDKGSIPDRFSAQQFSDYHSELNMSSLELGDSALYFCASSLGVGWGRATEAFFGQGTRLTVV.

The rearrangement joins TRBV5-1 to TRBJ2-1; 10 bases fit TRBD2. The V and J ends lost 2 bases and 0 bases, in that order; junction bases with no gene match: 11. CDR1 and CDR2 from the germline V gene are SGHRS and YFSETQ. The CDR3 runs to 19 residues. The CDR3 spells CASSFLASGSLSSYNEQFF. CDR3 DNA sequence: TGCGCCAGCAGCTTCTTGGCTAGCGGGAGTCTGAGCTCCTACAATGAGCAGTTCTTC. The full variable domain, in which reference TRBV5-1 and TRBJ2-1 provide the parts outside the CDR3, is KAGVTQTPRYLIKTRGQQVTLSCSPISGHRSVSWYQQTPGQGLQFLFEYFSETQRNKGNFPGRFSGRQFSNSRSEMNVSTLELGDSALYLCASSFLASGSLSSYNEQFFGPGTRLTVL.

CDR3 amino acids: CATTDRANEQFF. CDR3 nucleotides: TGTGCCACCACTGACAGGGCCAATGAGCAGTTCTTC. The rearrangement joins TRBV24-1 to TRBJ2-1, with 7 bases lining up with TRBD1. CDR1 is KGHDR and CDR2 is SFDVKD in the germline V gene. CDR3 size: 12 residues. The J segment lost 6 bases and the V segment lost 8 bases, leaving 3 bases of the junction unmatched.

V usage is TRBV10-3 and J usage is TRBJ2-3; tentatively, D is TRBD2 (5 bases). The CDR3 runs to 13 residues. CDR1 is ENHRY and CDR2 is SYGVKD in the germline V gene. Trimming stripped 7 bases from V and 5 bases from J, with 13 bases between. The CDR3 DNA follows: TGTGCCATCACTAGGCCCGGGGAAGATACGCAGTATTTT. It specifies CAITRPGEDTQYF.

This chain uses TRBV6-4 with TRBJ2-1; the D is unclear. This CDR3 has 15 residues. Germline V gives CDR1 MRHNA, CDR2 SNTAGT. The ends were cut back, 10 bases at V and 1 base at J, with 17 bases in the middle. CDR3 amino acids: CATTPFPGSYNEQFF. CDR3 nucleotides: TGTGCCACTACCCCTTTTCCTGGTTCCTACAATGAGCAGTTCTTC.

Points on this clone: The sample holds other DNA sequences that translate to the same CDR3. This rearrangement joins TRBV7-3 to TRBJ1-3; TRBD1 might be the D (6 bases). This CDR3 contains 15 residues. Germline CDR1 is SGHTA and CDR2 is FQGTGA. V lost 5 bases and J 0 bases, leaving 11 bases between the germline ends. The CDR3 DNA follows: TGTGCCAGCAGCAGGGGGGGCAGCTCTGGAAACACCATATATTTT. Protein: CASSRGGSSGNTIYF.

This chain uses TRBV7-9 with TRBJ1-1; tentative D call: TRBD1 (5 bases). This CDR3 region has 16 residues. Germline V CDR1 and CDR2: SEHNR, FQNEAQ (reference sequence). V lost 1 base to trimming and J lost 1 base, with 13 bases between them. Here the CDR3 reads CASSLGDSRPNTEAFF. CDR3 nucleotides: TGTGCCAGCAGCTTAGGGGACTCACGACCGAACACTGAAGCTTTCTTT.

This rearrangement joins TRBV27 to TRBJ1-1; tentative D call: TRBD1 (6 bases). Germline V lookup: CDR1 MNHEY, CDR2 SMNVEV (reference sequence). The V gene lost 4 bases and the J gene lost 0 bases, with 9 bases spanning the gap. The CDR3 consists of 14 residues. CDR3 loop: CASSWTDLNTEAFF. DNA for the CDR3: TGTGCCAGCAGTTGGACAGACCTGAACACTGAAGCTTTCTTT.

The chain carries TRBV28 and TRBJ1-2; D ambiguous. Per the germline V gene, CDR1 is MDHEN and CDR2 is SYDVKM. This CDR3 spans 12 amino acids. Trimming took 6 bases from V and 6 from J, leaving 11 bases between them. This chain's CDR3 is CASRVEGDGYTF. In nucleotides, the CDR3 is TGTGCCAGCAGGGTGGAGGGAGATGGCTACACCTTC.

The V and J genes are TRBV6-5 and TRBJ1-1, with D maybe TRBD1 (6 bases). Germline V lookup: CDR1 MNHEY, CDR2 SVGAGI. The V end was cut by 0 bases, the J end by 7 bases, with 12 bases between. The CDR3 has 14 amino acids. This chain's CDR3 is CASSYSWPGHEAFF. The DNA of the CDR3 is TGTGCCAGCAGTTACTCGTGGCCGGGACATGAAGCTTTCTTT.

Written as DNA, the CDR3 is TGTGCCAGCAGTTTTCAGGGATTTCGGGATGAGCAGTTCTTC. Translated, it gives CASSFQGFRDEQFF. The V gene is TRBV27, the J gene TRBJ2-1; TRBD1 is a possible D gene (5 bases). The germline V gene has CDR1 MNHEY and CDR2 SMNVEV (reference sequence). V gave up 3 bases and J gave up 8 bases, with 14 bases separating them. The CDR3 consists of 14 residues.

This chain links TRBV11-2 with TRBJ2-1; D is ambiguous. The CDR3 totals 15 residues. CDR1 is SGHAT and CDR2 is FQNNGV in the germline V gene. The V end was cut by 1 base, the J end by 6 bases, with 13 bases between. CDR3 sequence: CASSLASVSGNEQFF. DNA for the CDR3: TGTGCCAGCAGCTTAGCGTCAGTTTCGGGCAATGAGCAGTTCTTC.

This clone was recorded once. This chain joins TRBV7-9 and TRBJ1-2; tentative D call: TRBD1 (6 bases). The CDR3 extends over 14 amino acids. Trimming took 8 bases from V and 5 from J, leaving 18 bases between them. CDR1 and CDR2 from the germline V gene are SEHNR and FQNEAQ (reference sequence). The CDR3 reads CASSPEQGPYGYTF. In nucleotides, the CDR3 is TGTGCCAGCTCCCCGGAACAGGGCCCATATGGCTACACCTTC.

Only one count was recorded for this clone. V usage is TRBV9 and J usage is TRBJ1-4; D might be TRBD1 (5 bases). This CDR3 has 15 amino acids. Germline loops: CDR1 SGDLS, CDR2 YYNGEE. V lost 1 base, J lost 5 bases, and 12 bases lay in between. CDR3 sequence: CASSVFGGTNEKLFF. CDR3 DNA sequence: TGTGCCAGCAGCGTATTCGGAGGGACCAATGAAAAACTGTTTTTT.

The chain joins TRBV4-1 to TRBJ1-1; the match to TRBD1 covers 10 bases. The germline CDR1 and CDR2 sequences are MGHRA and YSYEKL. The trim removed 4 bases at V and 5 bases at J, leaving 13 bases unmatched. The CDR3 is made up of 17 amino acids. In nucleotides, the CDR3 is TGCGCCAGCAGCCCTAGACGGGACAGGGGTATCAGGACTGAAGCTTTCTTT. Its translation: CASSPRRDRGIRTEAFF.

This clone was counted a single time. This chain connects TRBV7-2 to TRBJ1-5; a weak D match, TRBD1 (6 bases). In germline, CDR1 is SGHTA, CDR2 FQGNSA. V lost 4 bases and J 9 bases, leaving 22 bases between the germline ends. The CDR3 loop spans 16 amino acids. This CDR3 is CASSSRPAGDFGPQHF. In DNA, the CDR3 is TGTGCCAGCAGCTCCCGTCCAGCAGGGGATTTTGGGCCCCAGCATTTT.

This clone was picked up one time. The chain is built from TRBV18 and TRBJ2-1, with D possibly being TRBD1 (6 bases). CDR1 is KGHSH, CDR2 LQKENI, per germline. CDR3 length equals 15 residues. Trimming stripped 3 bases from V and 3 bases from J, with 12 bases between. The CDR3 loop is CASSPPQGYYNEQFF. CDR3 bases: TGTGCCAGCTCACCCCCACAGGGATACTACAATGAGCAGTTCTTC. The full variable domain, rest sourced from reference TRBV18 and TRBJ2-1, is NAGVMQNPRHLVRRRGQEARLRCSPMKGHSHVYWYRQLPEEGLKFMVYLQKENIIDESGMPKERFSAEFPKEGPSILRIQQVVRGDSAAYFCASSPPQGYYNEQFFGPGTRLTVL.

CDR3 protein: CASSSLAGSQETQYF. CDR3 nucleotides: TGCGCCAGCAGTTCCCTAGCGGGAAGTCAGGAGACCCAGTACTTC. The rearrangement uses TRBV10-1 and TRBJ2-5, with 9 positions matching TRBD2. This CDR3 has 15 amino acids. V lost 5 bases to trimming and J lost 5 bases; unmatched junction nucleotides: 9. Germline CDR1 is WNHNN and CDR2 is SYGVQD (reference sequence).

This chain joins TRBV30 and TRBJ1-2; TRBD1 matches at 12 bases. Losses at the gene ends were 0 bases for V and 12 bases for J; bases not matched to a gene: 8. Germline-derived CDR1 and CDR2 are GTSNPN and SVGIG (reference sequence). The CDR3 extends over 14 amino acids. The CDR3: CAWSVPGQGAFHTF. As DNA, the CDR3 is TGTGCCTGGAGTGTCCCGGGACAGGGGGCCTTCCACACCTTC.

The V gene is TRBV28, the J gene TRBJ2-3, with a weak D call TRBD1 (5 bases). This CDR3 has 12 amino acids. Trimming stripped 3 bases from V and 10 bases from J, with 11 bases between. Germline lookup yields CDR1 MDHEN and CDR2 SYDVKM. DNA for the CDR3: TGTGCCAGCAGTTTCGGTCGACAGCCGCAGTATTTT. It yields the protein CASSFGRQPQYF.